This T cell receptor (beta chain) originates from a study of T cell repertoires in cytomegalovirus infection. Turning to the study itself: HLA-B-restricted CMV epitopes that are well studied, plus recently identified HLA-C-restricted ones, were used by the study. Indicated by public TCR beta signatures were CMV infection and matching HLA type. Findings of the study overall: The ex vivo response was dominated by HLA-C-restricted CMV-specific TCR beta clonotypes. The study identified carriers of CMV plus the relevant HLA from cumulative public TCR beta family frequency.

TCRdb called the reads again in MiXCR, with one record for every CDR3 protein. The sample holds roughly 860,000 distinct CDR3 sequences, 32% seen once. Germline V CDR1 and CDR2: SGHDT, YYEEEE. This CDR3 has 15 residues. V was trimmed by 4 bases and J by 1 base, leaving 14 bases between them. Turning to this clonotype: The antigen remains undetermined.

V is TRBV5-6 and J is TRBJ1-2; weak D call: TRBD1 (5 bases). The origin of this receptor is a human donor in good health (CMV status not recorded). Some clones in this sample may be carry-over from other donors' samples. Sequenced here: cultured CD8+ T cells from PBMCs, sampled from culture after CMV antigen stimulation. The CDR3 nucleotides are TGTGCCAGCAGCCCCTTTTGGGACCTTAACTATGGCTACACCTTC. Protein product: CASSPFWDLNYGYTF.